The TCR beta chain under discussion was sequenced for a study of T-cell memory formation after mild COVID-19. Overall study context: TCR clusters mostly belonged to single donors.

This clonotype was seen repeatedly, ten times or more. As yet, its antigen is unknown. Each CDR3 protein is one row after TCRdb ran MiXCR on the 5' RACE reads. In the table there are under 40,000 distinct CDR3 sequences, under 8% of which are singletons. General observations from the study: Confirmation of SARS-CoV-2 specificity was lacking for second-wave clones peaking day 37.

Deletions cut 6 bases from V and 1 base from J, with 8 bases between. This CDR3 comprises 14 residues. CDR1 SGHRS and CDR2 YFSETQ come from the germline V gene. V usage is TRBV5-1 and J usage is TRBJ2-6; D ambiguous. This TCR derives from a man younger than 35 who had mild COVID-19 (a few samples of this study predate the infection). Cell type and time point are not known. Specimen: PBMCs or a T cell subset sorted from them (not recorded which). CDR3 sequence reads: CASNRRSGANVLTF. CDR3 DNA: TGCGCCAGCAATAGGCGATCTGGGGCCAACGTCCTGACTTTC.